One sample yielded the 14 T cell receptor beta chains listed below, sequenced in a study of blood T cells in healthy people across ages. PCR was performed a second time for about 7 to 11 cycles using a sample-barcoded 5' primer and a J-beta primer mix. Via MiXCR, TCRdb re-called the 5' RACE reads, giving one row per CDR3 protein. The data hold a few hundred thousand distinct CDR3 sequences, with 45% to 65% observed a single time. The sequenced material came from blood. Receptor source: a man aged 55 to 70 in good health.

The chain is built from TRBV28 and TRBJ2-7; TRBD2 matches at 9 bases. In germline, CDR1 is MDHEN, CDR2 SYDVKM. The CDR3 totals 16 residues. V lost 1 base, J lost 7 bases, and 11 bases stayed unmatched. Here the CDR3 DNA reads TGTGCCAGCAGTTTATTCGTAGCGGGAGACAGGAATGAGCAGTACTTC. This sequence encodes CASSLFVAGDRNEQYF.

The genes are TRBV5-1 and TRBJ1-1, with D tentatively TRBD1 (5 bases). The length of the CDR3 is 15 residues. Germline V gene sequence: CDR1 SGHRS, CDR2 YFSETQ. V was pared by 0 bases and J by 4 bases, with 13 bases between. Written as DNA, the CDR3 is TGCGCCAGCAGCTTGGCCGCTGCTAGGGGCACTGAAGCTTTCTTT. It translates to CASSLAAARGTEAFF.

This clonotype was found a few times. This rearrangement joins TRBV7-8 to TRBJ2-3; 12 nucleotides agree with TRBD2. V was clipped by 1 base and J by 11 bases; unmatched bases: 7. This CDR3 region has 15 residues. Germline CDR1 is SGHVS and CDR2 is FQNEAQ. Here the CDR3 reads CASSLGLAGDFLQYF. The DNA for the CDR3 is TGTGCCAGCAGCTTAGGACTAGCGGGAGACTTCCTGCAGTATTTT.

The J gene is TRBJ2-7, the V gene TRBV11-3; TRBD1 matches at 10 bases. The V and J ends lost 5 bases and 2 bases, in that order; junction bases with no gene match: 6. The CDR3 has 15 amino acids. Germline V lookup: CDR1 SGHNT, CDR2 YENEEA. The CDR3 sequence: CASSVGQGKAYEQYF. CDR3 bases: TGTGCCAGCAGCGTGGGACAGGGGAAAGCCTACGAGCAGTACTTC.

CDR3 coding DNA: TGCAGTGCTAGGGAGGGACAGGGCGACACAGATACGCAGTATTTT. Translation: CSAREGQGDTDTQYF. The chain recombines TRBV20-1 with TRBJ2-3; 9 bases are shared with TRBD1. This CDR3 contains 15 residues. From germline, CDR1 is DFQATT and CDR2 SNEGSKA (reference sequence). Losses at the gene ends were 3 bases for V and 2 bases for J; bases not matched to a gene: 6.

DNA for the CDR3: TGTGCCAGCAGCCCTGACTCGTTTGGCCGGGTAGAGACCCAGTACTTC. Amino acids: CASSPDSFGRVETQYF. V and J are TRBV6-5 and TRBJ2-4; D remains unclear. The J call may be wrong; the DNA end is better matched by TRBJ2-5. The CDR3 totals 16 residues. CDR1 and CDR2 from the germline V gene are MNHEY and SVGAGI.

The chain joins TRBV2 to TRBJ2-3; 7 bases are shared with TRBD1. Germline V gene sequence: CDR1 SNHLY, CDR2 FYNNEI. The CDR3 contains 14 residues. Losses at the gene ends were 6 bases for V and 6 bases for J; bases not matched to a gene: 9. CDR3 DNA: TGTGCCAGCAGAGGGACAGTATATTCCGATACGCAGTATTTT. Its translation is CASRGTVYSDTQYF.

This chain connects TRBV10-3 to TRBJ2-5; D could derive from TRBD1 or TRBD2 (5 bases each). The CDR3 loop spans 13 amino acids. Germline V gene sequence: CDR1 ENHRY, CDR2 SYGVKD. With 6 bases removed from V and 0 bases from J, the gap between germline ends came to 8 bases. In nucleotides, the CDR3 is TGTGCCATCAGAAGAGGGGACCAAGAGACCCAGTACTTC. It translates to CAIRRGDQETQYF.

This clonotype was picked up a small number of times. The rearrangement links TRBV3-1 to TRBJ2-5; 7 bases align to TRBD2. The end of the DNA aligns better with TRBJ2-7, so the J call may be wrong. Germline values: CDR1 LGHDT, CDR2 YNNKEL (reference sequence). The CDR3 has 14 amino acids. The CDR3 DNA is TGTGCCAGCAGCCACGACCCGGGGGGCTACGAGCAGTACTTC. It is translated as CASSHDPGGYEQYF.

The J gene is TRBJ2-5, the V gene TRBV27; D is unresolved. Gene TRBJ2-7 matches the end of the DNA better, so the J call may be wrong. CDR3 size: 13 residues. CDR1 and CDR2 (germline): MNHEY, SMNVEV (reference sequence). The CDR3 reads CASRYTEKGEQYF. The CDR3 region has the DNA TGTGCCAGCAGATACACAGAGAAGGGCGAGCAGTACTTC.

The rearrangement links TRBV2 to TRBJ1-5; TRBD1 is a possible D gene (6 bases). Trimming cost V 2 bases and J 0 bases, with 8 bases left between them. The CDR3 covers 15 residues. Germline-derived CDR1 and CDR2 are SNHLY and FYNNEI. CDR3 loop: CASSETRGSNQPQHF. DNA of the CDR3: TGTGCCAGCAGTGAAACCAGGGGTAGCAATCAGCCCCAGCATTTT.

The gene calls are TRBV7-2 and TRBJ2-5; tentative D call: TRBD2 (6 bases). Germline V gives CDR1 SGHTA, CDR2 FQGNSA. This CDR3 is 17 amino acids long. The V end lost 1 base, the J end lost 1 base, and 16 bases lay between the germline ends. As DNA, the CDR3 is TGTGCCAGCAGCTTAGTTGCTGCCGGGCGGGGCCAAGAGACCCAGTACTTC. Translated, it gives CASSLVAAGRGQETQYF.

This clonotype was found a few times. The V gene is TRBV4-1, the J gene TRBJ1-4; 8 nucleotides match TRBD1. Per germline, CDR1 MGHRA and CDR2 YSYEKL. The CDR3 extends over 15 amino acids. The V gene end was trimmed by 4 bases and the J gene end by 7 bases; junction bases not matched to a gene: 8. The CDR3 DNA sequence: TGCGCCAGCAGCCTTTCAGGGGGCGCCGCTGAAAAACTGTTTTTT. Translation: CASSLSGGAAEKLFF.

The chain's CDR3 is CAIRTGTKVRNEQFF. CDR3 coding DNA: TGTGCCATCAGAACCGGGACCAAGGTACGCAATGAGCAGTTCTTC. The V and J genes are TRBV28 and TRBJ2-1, with D perhaps being TRBD1 or TRBD2 (5 bases each). V was clipped by 10 bases and J by 6 bases, with 22 bases between them. This CDR3 comprises 15 residues. Germline V gene sequence: CDR1 MDHEN, CDR2 SYDVKM. Full variable domain (outside the CDR3, taken from reference TRBV28 and TRBJ2-1): DVKVTQSSRYLVKRTGEKVFLECVQDMDHENMFWYRQDPGLGLRLIYFSYDVKMKEKGDIPEGYSVSREKKERFSLILESASTNQTSMYLCAIRTGTKVRNEQFFGPGTRLTVL.